This is a list of T cell receptor beta chains from one sample in a study of naive and memory T cell subsets. TCRdb used MiXCR to reprocess the UMI-ligation and nested PCR reads, holding one entry per CDR3 protein. The sample has under 150,000 distinct CDR3 sequences, about a sixth seen once. What was sequenced was naive CD4+ T cells from blood. The receptor source for this set is a human donor in good health. CDR3s include the opening cysteine and the closing phenylalanine or tryptophan. A D gene is named only where the DNA matches it firmly. A row's size may be missing; if present it is once, few, many or a size class.

size	length	V	D	J	DNA	CDR3
-	18	TRBV5-1	TRBD1	TRBJ2-6	TGCGCCAGCAGCTTGGTAACAGGGGGCACCTCTGGGGCCAACGTCCTGACTTTC	CASSLVTGGTSGANVLTF
-	15	TRBV20-1	TRBD2	TRBJ2-1	TGCAGTGCTAGGAGGGCTGGCGGGGGATACAATGAGCAGTTCTTC	CSARRAGGGYNEQFF
-	16	TRBV6-6	-	TRBJ2-6	TGTGCCAGCAGTGGTCGGGGGGCTAATGGGGCCAACGTCCTGACTTTC	CASSGRGANGANVLTF
few	14	TRBV10-3	-	TRBJ1-1	TGTGCCATCAGGGTCGGCGGGGTGAACACTGAAGCTTTCTTT	CAIRVGGVNTEAFF
-	16	TRBV11-2	-	TRBJ2-1	TGTGCCAGCAGCTTAATCAGGGGAACCCCCTACAATGAGCAGTTCTTC	CASSLIRGTPYNEQFF
many	18	TRBV7-8	-	TRBJ2-4	TGTGCCAGCAGCTTAGTGGGACGGACACCGACAGAGAAAAACATTCAGTACTTC	CASSLVGRTPTEKNIQYF
many	14	TRBV6-6	TRBD1	TRBJ2-3	TGTGCCAGCAGTCCCGGGACAGGGACAGATACGCAGTATTTT	CASSPGTGTDTQYF
-	15	TRBV20-1	TRBD2	TRBJ2-5	TGCAGTGCTAGTAGAACCGGGACTAGACAAGAGACCCAGTACTTC	CSASRTGTRQETQYF
-	15	TRBV6-5	TRBD2	TRBJ2-5	TGTGCCAGCAGTTATGTAGCGGGAAACCAAGAGACCCAGTACTTC	CASSYVAGNQETQYF
-	16	TRBV9	-	TRBJ2-7	TGTGCCAGCAGCGTAGCTCCGACAATTTACTCCTACGAGCAGTACTTC	CASSVAPTIYSYEQYF
few	12	TRBV7-2	TRBD2	TRBJ2-1	TGTGCCAGCAGCGAGAGACTAGCGGTCCTCGGATTC	CASSERLAVLGF
-	15	TRBV5-4	TRBD2	TRBJ2-3	TGTGCCAGCAGCTTGGACGGGACTAGGGCGGATACGCAGTATTTT	CASSLDGTRADTQYF
-	14	TRBV10-3	TRBD1	TRBJ1-1	TGTGCCATCACCGGGGACAGGGGACCGACCGGAGCTTTCTTT	CAITGDRGPTGAFF
few	16	TRBV5-1	TRBD2	TRBJ2-5	TGCGCCAGCAGCTTGGCCGGACTAGCGGGAGTCGAGACCCAGTACTTC	CASSLAGLAGVETQYF
few	13	TRBV12-3/TRBV12-4	-	TRBJ1-2	TGTGCCAGCAGCAGGACTGCACACTATGGCTACACCTTC	CASSRTAHYGYTF
many	17	TRBV24-1	TRBD1	TRBJ2-1	TGTGCCACCAGTGATTTGTCACCGGGACAGGGATACAATGAGCAGTTCTTC	CATSDLSPGQGYNEQFF
-	17	TRBV10-3	TRBD2	TRBJ2-2	TGTGCCATCAGAGGGGCTCGGGAGGGCCTTGGGACCGGGGAGCTGTTTTTT	CAIRGAREGLGTGELFF
-	15	TRBV24-1	TRBD1	TRBJ2-1	TGTGCCACCAGAGAAGGTGGTTCAGGGGGCGGCGAGCAGTTCTTC	CATREGGSGGGEQFF
few	11	TRBV28	-	TRBJ1-3	TGTGCCAGTTGGAATGGAAACACCATATATTTT	CASWNGNTIYF
-	14	TRBV18	TRBD1	TRBJ1-1	TGTGCCAGCTCTACGGAGGGGGCAAGGACTGAAGCTTTCTTT	CASSTEGARTEAFF
many	12	TRBV2	-	TRBJ2-7	TGTGCCAGCAGTAAGACAGGTTACGAGCAGTACTTC	CASSKTGYEQYF
-	13	TRBV5-1	TRBD2	TRBJ2-7	TGCGCCAGCAGCGGCGGGACTACGGACGAGCAGTACTTC	CASSGGTTDEQYF
few	17	TRBV11-2	-	TRBJ2-3	TGTGCCAGCAGCTTAGAGCCCCAGATCCAATCGTCGAATACGCAGTATTTT	CASSLEPQIQSSNTQYF
few	15	TRBV20-1	TRBD2	TRBJ2-1	TGCAGTGCTAGCCTCCGTGGGACTAGCTCCAATGAGCAGTTCTTC	CSASLRGTSSNEQFF
many	12	TRBV28	-	TRBJ2-7	TGTGCCAGCAGTTCGAGCTCCTACGAGCAGTACTTC	CASSSSSYEQYF
-	14	TRBV27	TRBD1	TRBJ1-4	TGTGCCAGCAGTCGAGGACAGGGGAATGAAAAACTGTTTTTT	CASSRGQGNEKLFF
-	15	TRBV6-2/TRBV6-3	TRBD1	TRBJ1-6	TGTGCCAGCAGTTCTCGGACAGGGCGTAGATCACCCCTCCACTTT	CASSSRTGRRSPLHF
few	18	TRBV24-1	TRBD1	TRBJ2-2	TGTGCCACCAGTGATCCCCAGGGGGCGCGGGCAGATCCCGGGGAGCTGTTTTTT	CATSDPQGARADPGELFF
-	13	TRBV19	TRBD2	TRBJ2-5	TGTGCCAGTACGCCTAGCGGGAGGACGACCCAGTACTTC	CASTPSGRTTQYF
few	12	TRBV3-1	-	TRBJ2-3	TGTGCCACCTCGGCCTCCACAGATACGCAGTATTTT	CATSASTDTQYF
few	15	TRBV7-2	TRBD1	TRBJ2-1	TGTGCCAGCAGCTTAGGGACAGGGGTCTACAATGAGCAGTTCTTC	CASSLGTGVYNEQFF
few	13	TRBV3-1	-	TRBJ2-4	TGTGCCAGCAGCCAGGGGTCCAAAAACATTCAGTACTTC	CASSQGSKNIQYF
-	14	TRBV19	TRBD1	TRBJ1-2	TGTGCCAGTAACAGTGGACAGGCGACCTATGGCTACACCTTC	CASNSGQATYGYTF
many	14	TRBV20-1	TRBD1	TRBJ2-7	TGCAGTGCAACCCAGGGGGCAGGCTCCTACGAGCAGTACTTC	CSATQGAGSYEQYF
many	14	TRBV12-3/TRBV12-4	-	TRBJ1-3	TGTGCCAGCAGTTTACTGGGGACGGGAAACACCATATATTTT	CASSLLGTGNTIYF
few	13	TRBV10-3	-	TRBJ2-1	TGTGCCATCAGCCTAGGCTCCTACAATGAGCAGTTCTTC	CAISLGSYNEQFF
many	16	TRBV12-3/TRBV12-4	TRBD1	TRBJ1-1	TGTGCCAGCAGTCAACCGGACAGGGGTCGGAACACTGAAGCTTTCTTT	CASSQPDRGRNTEAFF
-	15	TRBV7-2	TRBD1	TRBJ2-7	TGTGCCAGCAGCCCGGCAGGGGGATCAACCTACGAGCAGTACTTC	CASSPAGGSTYEQYF
few	14	TRBV20-1	-	TRBJ2-1	TGCAGTGCTATTGGCGGGTCGACCAGAAATGAGCAGTTCTTC	CSAIGGSTRNEQFF
-	16	TRBV7-9	TRBD2	TRBJ2-2	TGTGCCAGCAGCTTAAGGGCTAGCGGGAGTCCCGGGGAGCTGTTTTTT	CASSLRASGSPGELFF
-	15	TRBV5-6	-	TRBJ1-3	TGTGCCAGCAGCTCGACCCACGAGACTGGAAACACCATATATTTT	CASSSTHETGNTIYF
-	15	TRBV20-1	TRBD1	TRBJ2-3	TGCAGTGCAAACCTTGGCAGGGGGCTTGGAGATACGCAGTATTTT	CSANLGRGLGDTQYF
-	14	TRBV11-2	-	TRBJ1-1	TGTGCCAGCAGCGCGGGACTTATGAACACTGAAGCTTTCTTT	CASSAGLMNTEAFF
many	16	TRBV10-3	TRBD2	TRBJ2-1	TGTGCCATCAGTGCGAAGCGGGACTCCACCTACAATGAGCAGTTCTTC	CAISAKRDSTYNEQFF
-	16	TRBV2	TRBD1	TRBJ2-5	TGTGCCAGTAAGATACTTAGGACAGGGGGGCAAGAGACCCAGTACTTC	CASKILRTGGQETQYF
-	14	TRBV24-1	-	TRBJ2-5	TGTGCCACCAGTGATCCGCTAGTGCAAGAGACCCAGTACTTC	CATSDPLVQETQYF
-	15	TRBV13	-	TRBJ1-1	TGTGCCAGCAGCTCAGTCCGGCGGCGAGACACTGAAGCTTTCTTT	CASSSVRRRDTEAFF